This TCR beta chain originates from a study of beta chain features in type 1 diabetes. The study's findings and limits: VDJ junctions in type 1 diabetes patients carried more deletions and fewer insertions. Shorter templates might be favored by PCR, and equally so in patients and in controls.

Regarding this clone: The antigen remains undetermined.

All of the isolated RNA was reverse transcribed, so expressed TCRB transcripts were sequenced. Method: immunoSEQ multiplex PCR; TCRdb's copy keeps in-frame clones and lacks some. The sample lists hundreds of thousands of clones, about 32% occurring once. Germline lookup yields CDR1 MGHDK and CDR2 SYGVNS. Trimming stripped 6 bases from V and 0 bases from J, with 12 bases between. The CDR3 consists of 15 residues. The rearrangement joins TRBV25-1 to TRBJ2-4; D perhaps matches TRBD2 (6 bases). The receptor was derived from a man younger than 35 in good health. Sequencing used naive CD4+ T cells from blood. CDR3 amino acids: CASSPGEIAKNIQYF. Here the CDR3 DNA reads TGTGCCAGCAGCCCGGGGGAAATAGCCAAAAACATTCAGTACTTC.